The rows below give T cell receptor beta chains drawn from one sample of a study of lymphopenia after photon versus proton radiotherapy. Sequencing used immunoSEQ multiplex PCR; TCRdb keeps in-frame clones, though not all of them. The sample yields 20,000 to 30,000 clones, roughly nine tenths seen once. This material consisted of peripheral blood, taken from a patient treated with photon-based radiotherapy. The receptors were gathered from a woman between 50 and 59 years old with cholangiocarcinoma. CDR3s include the opening cysteine and the closing phenylalanine or tryptophan. Fields, in order: D gene, V gene, clone size, J gene, CDR3 protein, CDR3 DNA. The D gene is left open where the match is weak. Size tells how often a clone was seen (once, few, many) or the class of an expanded clone, and some rows leave it out.

D: NA; V: TRBV7-9; size: NA; J: TRBJ2-2; CDR3: CASSFSYANTGELFF; DNA: TGTGCCAGCAGCTTTAGTTACGCGAACACCGGGGAGCTGTTTTTT
D: TRBD1; V: TRBV18; size: NA; J: TRBJ1-2; CDR3: CASSPDRDYGYTF; DNA: TGTGCCAGCTCACCGGACAGGGACTATGGCTACACCTTC
D: NA; V: TRBV5-1; size: NA; J: TRBJ2-2; CDR3: CASRISGNTGELFF; DNA: TGCGCCAGCAGAATTAGCGGAAACACCGGGGAGCTGTTTTTT
D: NA; V: TRBV11-2; size: NA; J: TRBJ2-2; CDR3: CASSHRVTGELFF; DNA: TGTGCCAGCAGCCACAGGGTCACCGGGGAGCTGTTTTTT
D: NA; V: TRBV14; size: NA; J: TRBJ1-5; CDR3: CASSQGRNQPQHF; DNA: TGTGCCAGCAGCCAAGGCCGAAATCAGCCCCAGCATTTT
D: TRBD1; V: TRBV16; size: NA; J: TRBJ1-2; CDR3: CASSQLDRDFYTF; DNA: TGTGCCAGCAGCCAATTAGACAGGGACTTCTACACCTTC
D: NA; V: TRBV6-5; size: NA; J: TRBJ1-2; CDR3: CASSPPPGYTF; DNA: TGTGCCAGCAGTCCCCCCCCTGGCTACACCTTC
D: NA; V: TRBV6-6; size: NA; J: TRBJ1-1; CDR3: CASSAQSYTEAFF; DNA: TGTGCCAGCAGTGCACAGAGTTACACTGAAGCTTTCTTT
D: NA; V: TRBV7-9; size: NA; J: TRBJ1-2; CDR3: CASRAGTQDGYTF; DNA: TGTGCCAGCAGGGCCGGGACGCAGGATGGCTACACCTTC
D: NA; V: TRBV6-1; size: NA; J: TRBJ1-4; CDR3: CASFTSWGSEKLFF; DNA: TGTGCCAGCTTTACGAGTTGGGGTAGTGAAAAACTGTTTTTT
D: NA; V: TRBV5-4; size: NA; J: TRBJ1-4; CDR3: CASSLSRATNEKLFF; DNA: TGTGCCAGCAGCTTGAGTCGGGCAACTAATGAAAAACTGTTTTTT
D: NA; V: TRBV6-5; size: NA; J: TRBJ1-1; CDR3: CASSRGTEAFF; DNA: TGTGCCAGCAGCCGTGGTACTGAAGCTTTCTTT
D: TRBD2; V: TRBV10-3; size: NA; J: TRBJ2-3; CDR3: CAISPGTSGDTDTQYF; DNA: TGTGCCATCAGTCCCGGGACTAGCGGGGACACAGATACGCAGTATTTT
D: TRBD2; V: TRBV19; size: NA; J: TRBJ2-5; CDR3: CASSSRTGGQETQYF; DNA: TGTGCCAGTAGTTCCCGGACGGGGGGCCAAGAGACCCAGTACTTC
D: TRBD1; V: TRBV12-5; size: once; J: TRBJ1-6; CDR3: CASGLATRDSSNSPLHF; DNA: TGTGCTAGTGGTTTGGCCACCCGGGACAGCTCGAATTCACCCCTCCACTTT
D: TRBD1; V: TRBV5-6; size: NA; J: TRBJ1-1; CDR3: CASSTLGQQNTEAFF; DNA: TGTGCCAGCAGCACATTGGGACAGCAGAACACTGAAGCTTTCTTT
D: TRBD1; V: TRBV5-8; size: NA; J: TRBJ1-4; CDR3: CASSQPRTGGKGEKLFF; DNA: TGTGCCAGCAGCCAACCACGGACAGGTGGGAAAGGTGAAAAACTGTTTTTT
D: TRBD1; V: TRBV11-2; size: NA; J: TRBJ1-5; CDR3: CASSLTGLSNQPQHF; DNA: TGTGCCAGCAGCTTGACAGGGTTGAGCAATCAGCCCCAGCATTTT
D: NA; V: TRBV9; size: NA; J: TRBJ2-2; CDR3: CASSARLTGELFF; DNA: TGTGCCAGCAGCGCCCGACTCACCGGGGAGCTGTTTTTT
D: TRBD2; V: TRBV19; size: NA; J: TRBJ2-1; CDR3: CASSMGLAGGPSYNEQFF; DNA: TGTGCCAGTAGTATGGGGCTAGCGGGGGGGCCATCCTACAATGAGCAGTTCTTC
D: NA; V: TRBV18; size: NA; J: TRBJ2-5; CDR3: CASSQDPWYEETQYF; DNA: TGTGCCAGCTCACAGGACCCCTGGTACGAGGAGACCCAGTACTTC
D: NA; V: TRBV15; size: NA; J: TRBJ1-1; CDR3: CATSREQGRGTEAFF; DNA: TGTGCCACCAGCAGAGAGCAGGGACGGGGTACTGAAGCTTTCTTT
D: NA; V: TRBV7-9; size: NA; J: TRBJ2-7; CDR3: CASSLLDPEQYF; DNA: TGTGCCAGCAGCTTATTAGACCCCGAGCAGTACTTC
D: NA; V: TRBV9; size: NA; J: TRBJ1-6; CDR3: CASSVVGQGAPLHF; DNA: TGTGCCAGCAGCGTAGTGGGGCAGGGTGCACCCCTCCACTTT
D: NA; V: TRBV7-6; size: few; J: TRBJ1-2; CDR3: CASSPSAVPGHGYTF; DNA: TGTGCCAGCAGCCCCAGCGCGGTTCCAGGACATGGCTACACCTTC
D: NA; V: TRBV30; size: NA; J: TRBJ1-3; CDR3: CAWSVSFAGNTIYF; DNA: TGTGCCTGGAGTGTCTCATTTGCTGGAAACACCATATATTTT
D: TRBD1; V: TRBV18; size: NA; J: TRBJ1-3; CDR3: CASSPKTGWAYSGNTIYF; DNA: TGTGCCAGCTCACCGAAGACAGGGTGGGCTTACTCTGGAAACACCATATATTTT
D: NA; V: TRBV4-3; size: NA; J: TRBJ1-5; CDR3: CASSQSLVSNQPQHF; DNA: TGCGCCAGCAGCCAGTCGCTAGTGAGCAATCAGCCCCAGCATTTT
D: NA; V: TRBV10-1; size: once; J: TRBJ2-1; CDR3: CASSERAELKNNEQFF; DNA: TGCGCCAGCAGTGAAAGGGCCGAATTGAAAAACAATGAGCAGTTCTTC